These T cell receptor beta chains were read from a single sample in a study of blood T cell repertoires in COVID-19. The protocol was immunoSEQ multiplex PCR, while the TCRdb copy is restricted to in-frame clones and leaves out a portion. This sample has just over 300,000 clones, with roughly 90% found just once. Sequenced input: peripheral blood. The receptors here all came from a woman younger than 45 with COVID-19, enrolled during active disease. Each CDR3 is given with its conserved first and last residue. A D gene is named only where the DNA matches it firmly. Expanded clones get a size class; other rows say once, few or many, or leave the size out.

d_call	j_call	v_call	clone_size	cdr3_nt	cdr3_aa
NA	TRBJ1-1	TRBV15	NA	TGTGCCACCAGCAGAGCTCCCCAGGGGAACACTGAAGCTTTCTTT	CATSRAPQGNTEAFF
NA	TRBJ1-6	TRBV7-8	NA	TGTGCCAGCAGCTTAGTTCAAGGACAGCGTGATTCACCCCTCCACTTT	CASSLVQGQRDSPLHF
TRBD1	TRBJ2-5	TRBV6-5	NA	TGTGCCAGCAGTAGGGGGACAGGGACAGAGACCCAGTACTTC	CASSRGTGTETQYF
NA	TRBJ1-1	TRBV7-8	once	TGTGCCAGCAGCTTATACGGGGGAACTGAAGCTTTCTTT	CASSLYGGTEAFF
TRBD1	TRBJ2-5	TRBV4-2	once	TGTGCCAGCAGCCAAATGAGGGGGCTCAGGGAGACCCAGTACTTC	CASSQMRGLRETQYF
NA	TRBJ2-7	TRBV9	NA	TGTGCCAGCAGCGCGACTGAAGCCCCCTCCTACGAGCAGTACTTC	CASSATEAPSYEQYF
NA	TRBJ1-2	TRBV29-1	NA	TGCAGCGTTAAGCCCCGGGGGTTTGCTGGCTACCAGACTAACTATGGCTACACCTTC	CSVKPRGFAGYQTNYGYTF
TRBD1	TRBJ1-2	TRBV20-1	few	TGCAGTGCTAGTAGGGACAGAAACTATGGCTACACCTTC	CSASRDRNYGYTF
TRBD2	TRBJ2-1	TRBV5-1	NA	TGCGCCAGTGGACTAGCGGGGGGGCACAATGAGCAGTTCTTC	CASGLAGGHNEQFF
NA	TRBJ1-1	TRBV11-2	NA	TGTGCCAGCAGCTTAGGGAGGGACTTTTACACTGAAGCTTTCTTT	CASSLGRDFYTEAFF
NA	TRBJ1-1	TRBV2	NA	TGTGCCAGCATGGGAAGCATGGGAGTTAACACTGAAGCTTTCTTT	CASMGSMGVNTEAFF
NA	TRBJ1-5	TRBV27	NA	TGTGCCAGCAGTTTATCAGGGGATGGTCAGCCCCAGCATTTT	CASSLSGDGQPQHF
TRBD2	TRBJ2-1	TRBV6-5	once	TGTGCCAGCAGCCTACTAGCGGGGGACTCCAATGAGCAGTTCTTC	CASSLLAGDSNEQFF
NA	TRBJ2-7	TRBV29-1	NA	TGCAGCGTTGAAGATGGGAGGACCCAGCAGTACTTC	CSVEDGRTQQYF
NA	TRBJ2-7	TRBV5-4	NA	TGTGCCAGCAGCTTGAGAGGGCTTGAGCAGTACTTC	CASSLRGLEQYF
TRBD1	TRBJ2-1	TRBV28	NA	TGTGCCAGCAGTTCGGGACAGGGCCCCTACAATGAGCAGTTCTTC	CASSSGQGPYNEQFF
TRBD1	TRBJ2-5	TRBV10-3	NA	TGTGCCATCAGTTATACAGGGGGCGGCGAGACCCAGTACTTC	CAISYTGGGETQYF
NA	TRBJ1-2	TRBV30	NA	TGTGCCTGGAGTGATACAGGGCCGGGCCACACCTTC	CAWSDTGPGHTF
NA	TRBJ1-1	TRBV18	few	TGTGCCAGCTCACCGGACGGAGGGACTGAAGCTTTCTTT	CASSPDGGTEAFF
NA	TRBJ1-2	TRBV25-1	NA	TGTGCCAGCAGGACGTCCCAGGGGCCTTTCTATGGCTACACCTTC	CASRTSQGPFYGYTF